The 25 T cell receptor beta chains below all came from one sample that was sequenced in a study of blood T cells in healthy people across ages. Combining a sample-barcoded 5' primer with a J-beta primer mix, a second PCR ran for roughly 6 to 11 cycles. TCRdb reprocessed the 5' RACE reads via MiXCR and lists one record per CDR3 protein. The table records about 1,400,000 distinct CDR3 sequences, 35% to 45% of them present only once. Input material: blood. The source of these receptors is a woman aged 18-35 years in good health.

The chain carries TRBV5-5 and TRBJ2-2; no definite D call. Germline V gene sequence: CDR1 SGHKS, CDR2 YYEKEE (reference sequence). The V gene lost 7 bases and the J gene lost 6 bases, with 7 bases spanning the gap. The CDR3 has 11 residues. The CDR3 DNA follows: TGTGCCAGCCTTATCCCCGGGGAGCTGTTTTTT. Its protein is CASLIPGELFF.

The CDR3 spells CASSLVGQGATGANVLTF. The CDR3 DNA is TGCGCCAGCAGCTTAGTGGGACAGGGGGCGACTGGGGCCAACGTCCTGACTTTC. The chain has TRBV5-1 and TRBJ2-6; 12 positions agree with TRBD1. The CDR3 is made up of 18 amino acids. Germline values: CDR1 SGHRS, CDR2 YFSETQ. Trimming removed 2 bases from V and 2 bases from J; junction bases left unmatched: 5.

CDR3 region: CASSRAGADEQFF. DNA for the CDR3: TGTGCCAGCAGTCGGGCGGGGGCCGATGAGCAGTTCTTC. The chain carries TRBV6-5 and TRBJ2-1; a weak D match, TRBD2 (7 bases). From germline, CDR1 is MNHEY and CDR2 SVGAGI. This CDR3 is 13 amino acids long. V was shortened by 5 bases and J by 8 bases, with 13 bases between the two germline ends.

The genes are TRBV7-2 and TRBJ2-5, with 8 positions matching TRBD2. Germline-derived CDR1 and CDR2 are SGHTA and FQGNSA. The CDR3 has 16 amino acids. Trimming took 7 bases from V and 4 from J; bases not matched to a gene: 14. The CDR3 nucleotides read TGTGCCAGCACCCAACTTAAGCGGGAGTGGGCAGAGACCCAGTACTTC. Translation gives CASTQLKREWAETQYF.

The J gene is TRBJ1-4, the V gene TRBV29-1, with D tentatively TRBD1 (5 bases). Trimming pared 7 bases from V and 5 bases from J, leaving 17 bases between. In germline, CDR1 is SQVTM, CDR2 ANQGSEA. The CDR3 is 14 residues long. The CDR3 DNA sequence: TGCAGCGCCGAATCGGGGACCGGAAATGAAAAACTGTTTTTT. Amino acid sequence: CSAESGTGNEKLFF.

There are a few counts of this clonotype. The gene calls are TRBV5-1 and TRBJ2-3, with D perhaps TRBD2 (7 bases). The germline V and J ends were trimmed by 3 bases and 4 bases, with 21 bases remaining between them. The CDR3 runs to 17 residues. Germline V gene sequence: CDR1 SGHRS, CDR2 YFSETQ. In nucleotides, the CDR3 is TGCGCCAGCAGCTCACGTAGGGGGGAGGGCCCCCCAGATACGCAGTATTTT. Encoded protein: CASSSRRGEGPPDTQYF.

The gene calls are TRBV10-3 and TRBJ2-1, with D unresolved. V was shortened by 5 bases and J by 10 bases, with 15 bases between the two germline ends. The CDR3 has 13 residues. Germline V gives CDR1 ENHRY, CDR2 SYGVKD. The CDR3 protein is CAISRDPTTEQFF. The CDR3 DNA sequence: TGTGCCATCAGTAGGGATCCCACAACCGAGCAGTTCTTC.

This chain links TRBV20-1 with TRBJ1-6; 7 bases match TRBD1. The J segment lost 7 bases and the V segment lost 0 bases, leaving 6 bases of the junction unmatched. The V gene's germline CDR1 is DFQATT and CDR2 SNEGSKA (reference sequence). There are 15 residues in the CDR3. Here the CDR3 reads CSARDPDRVNSPLHF. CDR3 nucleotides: TGCAGTGCTAGAGACCCAGACAGGGTAAATTCACCCCTCCACTTT.

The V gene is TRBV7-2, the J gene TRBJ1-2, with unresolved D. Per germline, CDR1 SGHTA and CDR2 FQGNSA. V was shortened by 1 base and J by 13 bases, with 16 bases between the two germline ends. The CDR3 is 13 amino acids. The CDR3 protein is CASSLGEASSGTF. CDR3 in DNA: TGTGCCAGCAGCTTAGGGGAGGCTTCCTCAGGCACCTTC.

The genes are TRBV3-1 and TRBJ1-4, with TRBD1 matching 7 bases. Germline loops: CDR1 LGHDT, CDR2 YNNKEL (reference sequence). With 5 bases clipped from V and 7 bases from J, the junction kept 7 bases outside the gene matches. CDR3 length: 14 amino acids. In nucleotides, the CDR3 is TGTGCCAGCAGCTCAACAGGGGAACGTGAAAAACTGTTTTTT. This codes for CASSSTGEREKLFF.

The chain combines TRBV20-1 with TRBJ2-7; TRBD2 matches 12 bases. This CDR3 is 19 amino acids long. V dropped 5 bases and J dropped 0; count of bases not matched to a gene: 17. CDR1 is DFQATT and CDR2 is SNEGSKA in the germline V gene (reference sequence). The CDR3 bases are TGCAGTGCTCCGGCCGGGTCAGGACTAGCGGGAACCTCCTCCTACGAGCAGTACTTC. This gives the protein CSAPAGSGLAGTSSYEQYF.

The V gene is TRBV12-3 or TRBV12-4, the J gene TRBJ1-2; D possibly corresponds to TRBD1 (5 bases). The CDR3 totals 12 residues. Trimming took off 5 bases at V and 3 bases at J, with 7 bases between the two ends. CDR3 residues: CASSRQYYGYTF. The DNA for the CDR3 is TGTGCCAGCAGTCGACAGTACTATGGCTACACCTTC.

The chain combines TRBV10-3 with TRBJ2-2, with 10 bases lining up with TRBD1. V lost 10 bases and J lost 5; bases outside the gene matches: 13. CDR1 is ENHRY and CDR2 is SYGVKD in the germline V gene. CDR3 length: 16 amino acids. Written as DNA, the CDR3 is TGTGCCACGGTAGCTACGGACAGGGGGTATACCGGGGAGCTGTTTTTT. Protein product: CATVATDRGYTGELFF.

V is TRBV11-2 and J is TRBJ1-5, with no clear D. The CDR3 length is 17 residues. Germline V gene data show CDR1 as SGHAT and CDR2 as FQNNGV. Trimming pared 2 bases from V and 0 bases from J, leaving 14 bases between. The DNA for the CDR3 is TGTGCCAGCAGCTTATTTGACCGGTCTCGTAGCAATCAGCCCCAGCATTTT. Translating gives CASSLFDRSRSNQPQHF. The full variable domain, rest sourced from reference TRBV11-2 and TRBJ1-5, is EAGVAQSPRYKIIEKRQSVAFWCNPISGHATLYWYQQILGQGPKLLIQFQNNGVVDDSQLPKDRFSAERLKGVDSTLKIQPAKLEDSAVYLCASSLFDRSRSNQPQHFGDGTRLSIL.

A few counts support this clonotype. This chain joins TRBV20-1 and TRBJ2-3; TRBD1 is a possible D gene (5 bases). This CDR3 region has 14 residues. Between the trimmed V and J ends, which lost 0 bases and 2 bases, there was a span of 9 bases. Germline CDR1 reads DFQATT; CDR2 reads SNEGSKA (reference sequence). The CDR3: CSARDIQDTDTQYF. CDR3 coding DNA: TGCAGTGCTAGAGACATACAGGACACAGATACGCAGTATTTT.

The CDR3 DNA reads TGCAGTGCTTCCGGGACTAGCGCCCGCAATGAGCAGTTCTTC. Amino acids: CSASGTSARNEQFF. The rearrangement links TRBV20-1 to TRBJ2-1; TRBD2 aligns across 10 bases. The CDR3 runs to 14 residues. In germline, CDR1 is DFQATT, CDR2 SNEGSKA (reference sequence). After removal of 5 bases from V and 6 bases from J, the junction contained 7 bases not matched to a gene.

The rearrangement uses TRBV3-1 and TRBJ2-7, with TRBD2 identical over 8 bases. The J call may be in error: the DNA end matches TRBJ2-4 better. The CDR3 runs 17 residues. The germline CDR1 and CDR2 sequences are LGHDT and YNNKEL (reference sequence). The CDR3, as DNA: TGTGCCAGCAGCCAAGAGGGGCTAGCGGGAGCCAAAAACATTCAGTACTTC. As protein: CASSQEGLAGAKNIQYF.

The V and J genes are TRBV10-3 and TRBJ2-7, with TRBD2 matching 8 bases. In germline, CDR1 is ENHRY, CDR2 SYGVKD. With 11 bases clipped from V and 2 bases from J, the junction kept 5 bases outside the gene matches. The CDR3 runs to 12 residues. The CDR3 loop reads CASGGAAYEQYF. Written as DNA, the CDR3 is TGTGCCTCCGGGGGGGCCGCCTACGAGCAGTACTTC.

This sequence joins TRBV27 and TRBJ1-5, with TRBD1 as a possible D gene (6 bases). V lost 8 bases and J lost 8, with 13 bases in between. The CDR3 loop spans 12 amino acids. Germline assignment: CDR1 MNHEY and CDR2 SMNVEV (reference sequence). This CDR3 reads CASGRRGEPQHF. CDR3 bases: TGTGCCAGCGGACGCAGGGGAGAGCCCCAGCATTTT.

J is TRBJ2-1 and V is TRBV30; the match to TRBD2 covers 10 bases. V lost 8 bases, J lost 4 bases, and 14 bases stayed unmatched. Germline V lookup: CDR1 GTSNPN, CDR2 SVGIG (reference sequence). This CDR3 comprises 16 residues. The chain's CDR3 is CAGDSLAGGPYNEQFF. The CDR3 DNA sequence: TGTGCCGGGGACTCTTTAGCGGGAGGCCCTTACAATGAGCAGTTCTTC.

This chain's CDR3 is CASTPDGGLGTDTQYF. As DNA, the CDR3 is TGTGCCAGTACCCCAGACGGGGGGCTCGGCACAGATACGCAGTATTTT. J is TRBJ2-3 and V is TRBV6-5; tentative D call: TRBD2 (7 bases). Per the germline V gene, CDR1 is MNHEY and CDR2 is SVGAGI. The CDR3 is 16 amino acids. V lost 9 bases and J 1 base, leaving 20 bases between the germline ends.

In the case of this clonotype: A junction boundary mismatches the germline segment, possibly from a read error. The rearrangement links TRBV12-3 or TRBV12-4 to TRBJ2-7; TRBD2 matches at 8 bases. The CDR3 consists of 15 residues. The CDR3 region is CASSATSGISYVQYF. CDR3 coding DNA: TGTGCCAGCAGTGCTACTAGCGGAATCTCCTACGTGCAGTACTTC.

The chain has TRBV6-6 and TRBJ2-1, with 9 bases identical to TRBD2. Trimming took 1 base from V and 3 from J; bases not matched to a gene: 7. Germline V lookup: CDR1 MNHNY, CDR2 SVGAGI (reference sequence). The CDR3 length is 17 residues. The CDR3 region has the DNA TGTGCCAGCAGTTACTTGTCTAGCGGGGTGGGCTACAATGAGCAGTTCTTC. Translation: CASSYLSSGVGYNEQFF.

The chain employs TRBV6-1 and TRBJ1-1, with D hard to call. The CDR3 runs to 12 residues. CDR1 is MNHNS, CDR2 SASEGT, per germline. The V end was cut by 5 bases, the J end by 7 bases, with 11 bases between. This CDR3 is CASSWRGYEAFF. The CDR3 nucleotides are TGTGCCAGCAGTTGGAGAGGGTATGAAGCTTTCTTT.

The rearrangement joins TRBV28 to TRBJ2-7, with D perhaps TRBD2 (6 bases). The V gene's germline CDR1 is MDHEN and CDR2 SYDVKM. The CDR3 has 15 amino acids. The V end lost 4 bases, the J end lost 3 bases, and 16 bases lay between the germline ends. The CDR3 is CASSSPRGSGYEQYF. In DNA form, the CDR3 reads TGTGCCAGCAGTTCACCTCGGGGTAGCGGCTACGAGCAGTACTTC.